This TCR beta chain was recorded in a study of OX40 agonist ivuxolimab in advanced cancers. Study-level background: Ivuxolimab was an agonistic, fully human IgG2 monoclonal antibody directed against OX40 (CD134), a costimulatory receptor. Intravenous ivuxolimab was administered to patients every 2 weeks at six dose levels: 0.01, 0.1, 0.3, 1.5, 3 and 10 mg/kg. Among the roughly 52 dose-escalation patients, approximately 20 had hepatocellular carcinoma, around 15 melanoma, 9 renal cell carcinoma and 9 head and neck cancer. In the dose-escalation cohort, more than 75% of patients were male, and the mean age was approximately 64 years, with a range of about 23 to 85. Patients were allowed to have had prior anti-PD-1, anti-PD-L1 or anti-CTLA-4 therapy, and 40% to 45% of the dose-escalation patients had previously received checkpoint inhibitors. Partial responses were achieved by three dose-escalation patients, of whom one had hepatocellular carcinoma and two had cutaneous melanoma. The purpose of peripheral TCRbeta sequencing was to test whether ivuxolimab changed TCR sequence diversity and led to clonal T-cell expansion. The paper describes the monotherapy dose-escalation part (N of about 47 patients) of the phase I trial of ivuxolimab. The paper as a whole reports these results and caveats: After ivuxolimab, CD8+ T cells had more expanded clones than CD4+ T cells on average. At doses from 0.1 to 3.0 mg/kg, clonal expansion was seen in both CD4+ and CD8+ blood T cells between baseline and week 6. Low levels of normalized T-cell clonal expansion were also seen in some patients who did not respond. The antigen specificity of the peripheral T cells that underwent clonal expansion was not determined. In the 0.1-3.0 mg/kg groups, partial responders were among the patients with the lowest normalized peripheral clonal expansion, particularly in CD8+ T cells.

In the case of this clone: No cognate antigen has been identified for it. No much larger clone exists at a distance of one base, and base qualities are not known.

V loses 4 bases, J loses 5 bases, and the germline ends lie 18 bases apart. The germline V gene provides CDR1 SGHNT and CDR2 YENEEA. The CDR3 numbers 17 residues from cysteine through phenylalanine. The retained sequence is limited to the CDR3, 51 bases, with the frame set at the first base. Genomic DNA was extracted from sorted cells for sequencing of the TCRbeta CDR3 region. The immunoSEQ Assay was used to sequence the TCRbeta CDR3 regions. Imported from immuneACCESS, the table was reduced by TCRdb to in-frame sequences with V and J called. These copies leave out some clones; in studies compared against another copy, an unresolved V gene accounts for under half, and the cause of the remainder is not known. Present in this sample are around 20,000 clones, about two thirds of which were seen just once. The ten top clones hold around 15% of the sample. The trial excluded patients who had a history of autoimmune disease or who were on systemic immunosuppression. Peripheral blood for TCR sequencing was collected from all dose cohorts at baseline, on cycle 4 day 1, and on cycle 7 day 1. Samples were obtained from an open-label, multicenter, first-in-human phase I dose-escalation trial of ivuxolimab. Adults with locally advanced or metastatic melanoma, renal cell, hepatocellular, or head and neck squamous cell carcinoma were enrolled in the trial. Before TCR sequencing, CD4+ T cells and CD8+ T cells from peripheral blood were sorted into separate populations.

The chain couples TRBV11-3 to TRBJ2-6; no confident D gene assignment can be made. The TCR was taken from an adult with an advanced solid tumor such as melanoma, head and neck, liver or kidney cancer. The sample here was CD4+ or CD8+ T cells sorted from blood, taken in a trial of the OX40 agonist ivuxolimab. The CDR3 is CASSSVSRQSRANVLTF. Read as DNA, the sequence is TGTGCCAGCAGCTCAGTATCTCGACAAAGTCGGGCCAACGTCCTGACTTTC. Here the CDR3 is joined to the reference TRBV11-3 and TRBJ2-6 genes, and the full variable domain is: EAGVVQSPRYKIIEKKQPVAFWCNPISGHNTLYWYLQNLGQGPELLIRYENEEAVDDSQLPKDRFSAERLKGVDSTLKIQPAELGDSAVYLCASSSVSRQSRANVLTFGAGSRLTVL.